These 4 T cell receptor beta chains came from one sample sequenced in a study of cytomegalovirus exposure and HLA in healthy donors. 60 Vbeta and 13 Jbeta primers were used in PCR. The data were produced by immunoSEQ multiplex PCR, yet TCRdb's version contains in-frame clones alone and is incomplete. The sample shows roughly 78,000 clones, about 64% of them seen only once. Sequences were obtained from PBMCs. These receptors came from a young man in good health and CMV-seropositive.

The J gene is TRBJ1-1, the V gene TRBV2; TRBD1 agrees at 9 bases. V shed 4 bases, J shed 3 bases, and the junction held 3 bases outside the gene matches. Per the germline V gene, CDR1 is SNHLY and CDR2 is FYNNEI. The CDR3 consists of 14 residues. CDR3 nucleotide sequence: TGTGCCAGCAGTGGGACAGGGGTGTACACTGAAGCTTTCTTT. This gives the protein CASSGTGVYTEAFF.

The V gene is TRBV9, the J gene TRBJ2-7; perhaps TRBD2 as D (6 bases). The CDR3 covers 15 residues. Deletions cut 3 bases from V and 6 bases from J, with 19 bases between. CDR1 is SGDLS, CDR2 YYNGEE, per germline. The CDR3 loop is CASSATSFLSSEQYF. The CDR3 coding sequence is TGTGCCAGCAGCGCAACTAGCTTTTTGTCGTCCGAGCAGTACTTC.

This clone was picked up a small number of times. V is TRBV7-9 and J is TRBJ2-1; 10 positions match TRBD2. Germline CDR1 reads SEHNR; CDR2 reads FQNEAQ (reference sequence). The trim removed 8 bases at V and 9 bases at J, leaving 10 bases unmatched. The CDR3 contains 14 residues. The CDR3 DNA reads TGTGCCAGCCCTGGGGCTAGCGGGAGTCCTGAGCAGTTCTTC. The encoded protein is CASPGASGSPEQFF.

This rearrangement joins TRBV21-1 to TRBJ2-7; no check of the table's D call, TRBD1, against the DNA was made. TRBV21-1 is flagged as a pseudogene. This CDR3 contains 12 residues. For the CDR3, the DNA is TGTGCCCGACAGGGGAGCTCCTACGAGCAGTACTTC. This codes for CARQGSSYEQYF.